This record covers a single T cell receptor beta chain. These data belong to a study of T cell responses to AZD1222 COVID-19 vaccine. The repertoire was sequenced with immunoSEQ multiplex PCR; TCRdb's copy has only in-frame clones and lacks some. The sample has roughly 120,000 clones; 75% to 95% are singletons. The ends lost 6 bases at V and 7 bases at J; junction bases unmatched: 6. The CDR3 is made up of 14 amino acids. Germline assignment: CDR1 SEHNR and CDR2 FQNEAQ (reference sequence). The V and J genes are TRBV7-9 and TRBJ1-6; 7 positions match TRBD1. Here the sequenced sample was peripheral blood, taken on day 0 of AZD1222 vaccination. The clonotype was recovered from an adult in good health. CDR3 bases: TGTGCCAGCAGGGAGGGGGCGCAAAATTCACCCCTCCACTTT. This translates into CASREGAQNSPLHF.